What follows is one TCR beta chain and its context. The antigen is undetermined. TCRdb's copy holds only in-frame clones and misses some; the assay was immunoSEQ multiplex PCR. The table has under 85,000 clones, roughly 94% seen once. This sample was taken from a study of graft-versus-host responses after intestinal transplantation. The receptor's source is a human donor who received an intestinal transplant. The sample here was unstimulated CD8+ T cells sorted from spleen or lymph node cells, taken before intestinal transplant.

CDR3 region: CASSFFFGRSYEQYF. The CDR3 region has the DNA TGTGCCAGCAGCTTCTTCTTCGGGAGGTCGTACGAGCAGTACTTC. The chain links TRBV5-6 to TRBJ2-7; 7 nucleotides align to TRBD2. Germline CDR1 reads SGHDT; CDR2 reads YYEEEE. The trim removed 2 bases at V and 4 bases at J, leaving 9 bases unmatched. This CDR3 is 15 amino acids long.